The present T cell receptor beta chain was sequenced within a study of blood T cell repertoires in COVID-19. Looking at the study overall: The study drew acute and convalescent COVID-19 samples from the United States, Italy and Spain. Sources were T cells, B-cell-depleted T cells, or PBMCs; the material itself was cDNA or gDNA.

How the authors handled the data: By means of reference gene primer amplification, nucleated cell counts were estimated. Libraries were prepared by immunoSEQ multiplex PCR; TCRdb keeps only in-frame clonotypes and omits some of them. Clonal size and the V and J genes are those of that table, whereas D and trimming came from the DNA. The data hold some 110,000 clones, with approximately 84% observed a single time. There are 16 residues in the CDR3. Per the germline V gene, CDR1 is SGDLS and CDR2 is YYNGEE. With 4 bases clipped from V and 6 bases from J, the junction kept 9 bases outside the gene matches.

The clonotype originates from a man aged 35 to 55 with acute or convalescent COVID-19. The gene calls are TRBV9 and TRBJ2-3; 12 bases map to TRBD2. The specimen was peripheral blood. In DNA, the CDR3 is TGTGCCAGCAGCCCCCTAGCGGGAGGGCCGGAGGATACGCAGTATTTT. Translating gives CASSPLAGGPEDTQYF.